This entry describes one T cell receptor (beta chain). Its target is unknown. The germline V gene encodes CDR1 LGHNA and CDR2 YNFKEQ. The CDR3 has 12 amino acids. A CD45RO-CCR7+CD27+CD95- phenotype identified naive CD8+ T cells. This sample is part of a study of CXCR3-negative and CXCR3-positive naive CD8 T cells. Study as a whole: Each library held about 1.5 +/- 0.3 million TRB reads, 120 million to 150 million in total. Study-level points and caveats: Sequencing showed both naive subsets with comparably high diversity, and memory CD8+ cells much lower. CXCR3-negative naive cells had less hydrophobic TRB CDR3s than did CXCR3-positive naive cells. TRBV-TRBJ usage was alike in naive CXCR3-negative and CXCR3-positive cells but differed in memory cells.

UMI labels and 5' RACE were used to prepare the TRB cDNA libraries. Each CDR3 protein gets one entry in TCRdb, which reprocessed the 5' RACE reads and gives no DNA. In all, the sample yields about 150,000 distinct CDR3 sequences. Sequenced material: naive CXCR3+ CD8+ T cells from blood. Noted subset: CD45RO-CCR7+CD27+CD95- naive CD8+ T cells expressing CXCR3 (TNR3+). The TCR originated in a human donor in good health. Some clones in this sample may be carry-over from other donors' samples. The rearrangement uses TRBV4-2 and TRBJ2-7. The CDR3 sequence: CASGQDHYEQYF.